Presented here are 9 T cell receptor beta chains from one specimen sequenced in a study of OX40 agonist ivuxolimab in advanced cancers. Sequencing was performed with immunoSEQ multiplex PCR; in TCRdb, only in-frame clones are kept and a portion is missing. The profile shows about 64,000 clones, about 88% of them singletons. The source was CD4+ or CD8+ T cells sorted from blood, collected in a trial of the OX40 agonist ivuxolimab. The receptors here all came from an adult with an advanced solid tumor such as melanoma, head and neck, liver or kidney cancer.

In DNA form, the CDR3 reads TGTGCCACCTGGGACAGACACTACGAGCAGTACTTC. This sequence encodes CATWDRHYEQYF. The chain employs TRBV28 and TRBJ2-7, with 7 bases that match TRBD1. This CDR3 contains 12 residues. V shed 10 bases, J shed 3 bases, and the junction held 6 bases outside the gene matches. CDR1 is MDHEN, CDR2 SYDVKM, per germline. The variable domain in full, completed from reference TRBV28 and TRBJ2-7, reads DVKVTQSSRYLVKRTGEKVFLECVQDMDHENMFWYRQDPGLGLRLIYFSYDVKMKEKGDIPEGYSVSREKKERFSLILESASTNQTSMYLCATWDRHYEQYFGPGTRLTVT.

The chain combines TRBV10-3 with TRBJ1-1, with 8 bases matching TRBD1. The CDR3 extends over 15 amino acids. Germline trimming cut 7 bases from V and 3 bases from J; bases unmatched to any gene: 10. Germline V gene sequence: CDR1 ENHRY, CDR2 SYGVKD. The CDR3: CAITGGTGLDTEAFF. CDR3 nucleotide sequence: TGTGCCATCACCGGAGGGACAGGTCTGGACACTGAAGCTTTCTTT.

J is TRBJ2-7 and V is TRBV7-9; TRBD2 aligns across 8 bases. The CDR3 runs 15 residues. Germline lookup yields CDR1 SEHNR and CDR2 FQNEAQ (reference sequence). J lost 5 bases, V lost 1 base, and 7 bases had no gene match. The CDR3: CASSLGASGWNEQYF. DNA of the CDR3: TGTGCCAGCAGCTTAGGCGCTAGCGGGTGGAACGAGCAGTACTTC.

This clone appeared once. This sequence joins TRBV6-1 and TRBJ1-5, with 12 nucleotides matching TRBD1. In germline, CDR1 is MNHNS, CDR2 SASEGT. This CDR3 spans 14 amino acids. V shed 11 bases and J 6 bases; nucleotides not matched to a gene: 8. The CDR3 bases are TGTGCCGGAGGGGACAGGGGGCTTCCTCAGCCCCAGCATTTT. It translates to CAGGDRGLPQPQHF.

CDR3 nucleotides: TGTGCCAGCAGCCAAGGGTTACAGGGGACCTATGGCTACACCTTC. This gives the protein CASSQGLQGTYGYTF. J is TRBJ1-2 and V is TRBV4-2, with 7 positions matching TRBD1. CDR1 and CDR2 from the germline V gene are LGHNA and YNFKEQ. This CDR3 region has 15 residues. Germline trimming cut 1 base from V and 4 bases from J; bases unmatched to any gene: 6.

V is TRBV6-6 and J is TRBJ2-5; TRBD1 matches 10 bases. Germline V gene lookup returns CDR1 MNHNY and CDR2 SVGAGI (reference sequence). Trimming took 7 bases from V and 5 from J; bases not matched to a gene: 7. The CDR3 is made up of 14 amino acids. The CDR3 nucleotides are TGTGCCAGCATTTCCGGGACAGGGGATGAGACCCAGTACTTC. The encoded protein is CASISGTGDETQYF.

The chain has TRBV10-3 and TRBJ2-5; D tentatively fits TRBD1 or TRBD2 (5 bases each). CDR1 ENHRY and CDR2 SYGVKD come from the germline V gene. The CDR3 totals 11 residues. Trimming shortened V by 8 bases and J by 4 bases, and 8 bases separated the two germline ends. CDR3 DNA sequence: TGTGCCATCGGGACGACAGAGACCCAGTACTTC. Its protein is CAIGTTETQYF.

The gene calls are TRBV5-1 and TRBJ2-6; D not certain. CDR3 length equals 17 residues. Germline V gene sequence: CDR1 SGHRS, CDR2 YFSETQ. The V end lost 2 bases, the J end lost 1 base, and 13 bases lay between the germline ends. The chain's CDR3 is CASSLGDHKSGANVLTF. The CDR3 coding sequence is TGCGCCAGCAGCTTAGGTGACCACAAATCTGGGGCCAACGTCCTGACTTTC.

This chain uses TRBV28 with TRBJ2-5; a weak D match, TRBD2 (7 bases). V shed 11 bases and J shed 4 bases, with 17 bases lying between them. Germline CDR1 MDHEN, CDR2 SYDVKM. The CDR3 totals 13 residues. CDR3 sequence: CASQGGARETQYF. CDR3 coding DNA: TGTGCCTCCCAAGGGGGGGCACGAGAGACCCAGTACTTC.